What follows are 30 T cell receptor beta chains derived from one specimen sequenced in a study of cytomegalovirus exposure and HLA in healthy donors. Method: immunoSEQ multiplex PCR; TCRdb's copy keeps in-frame clones and lacks some. The table includes approximately 150,000 clones, under 95% detected once. Sequenced: PBMCs. The receptors shown here come from a woman under 30 in good health and CMV-seropositive.

This rearrangement joins TRBV29-1 to TRBJ1-1, with D perhaps TRBD1 (5 bases). The CDR3 is 14 amino acids. V was clipped by 6 bases and J by 0 bases, with 14 bases between them. Germline V gene lookup returns CDR1 SQVTM and CDR2 ANQGSEA. CDR3 region: CSVRGRQMNTEAFF. Written as DNA, the CDR3 is TGCAGCGTCCGCGGCCGACAGATGAACACTGAAGCTTTCTTT.

This chain joins TRBV12-5 and TRBJ1-2, with D unresolved. The V gene lost 0 bases and the J gene lost 4 bases, with 15 bases spanning the gap. The CDR3 length is 16 residues. CDR1 and CDR2 from the germline V gene are LGHNT and FRNRAP. The CDR3 sequence: CASGLVLDWWSYGYTF. CDR3 DNA sequence: TGTGCTAGTGGTTTGGTATTAGACTGGTGGAGCTATGGCTACACCTTC.

This chain links TRBV29-1 with TRBJ2-7, with 9 bases identical to TRBD1. The V gene's germline CDR1 is SQVTM and CDR2 ANQGSEA. Losses at the gene ends were 2 bases for V and 6 bases for J; bases not matched to a gene: 8. The CDR3 is 14 amino acids. CDR3 region: CSVETGDRVGEQYF. The CDR3 DNA sequence: TGCAGCGTTGAAACGGGGGACAGGGTAGGCGAGCAGTACTTC.

The genes are TRBV6-1 and TRBJ2-3, with 7 bases lining up with TRBD1. Germline CDR1 and CDR2: MNHNS and SASEGT. CDR3 size: 15 residues. Unmatched junction bases numbered 6, after V lost 3 bases and J lost 3 bases. CDR3 region: CASSDMTGWTDTQYF. The CDR3 region has the DNA TGTGCCAGCAGTGATATGACAGGGTGGACAGATACGCAGTATTTT.

V usage is TRBV6-1 and J usage is TRBJ2-7; TRBD1 agrees at 8 bases. The CDR3 is 12 residues long. V shed 11 bases, J shed 7 bases, and the junction held 10 bases outside the gene matches. Per germline, CDR1 MNHNS and CDR2 SASEGT. The CDR3 DNA is TGTGCCCTAGAGCAGGGGGCGAGAGAGCAGTACTTC. Translating gives CALEQGAREQYF.

The rearrangement links TRBV13 to TRBJ2-2; perhaps TRBD2 as D (5 bases). The CDR3 length is 14 residues. Germline-derived CDR1 and CDR2 are PRHDT and FYEKMQ (reference sequence). V lost 6 bases to trimming and J lost 1 base, with 9 bases between them. DNA for the CDR3: TGTGCCAGCAGGCGGACTCGGAACACCGGGGAGCTGTTTTTT. Translated, it gives CASRRTRNTGELFF.

The chain couples TRBV21-1 to TRBJ1-5. TRBV21-1 is a documented pseudogene. CDR3 size: 21 residues. The CDR3 region has the DNA TGTGCCAGCAGCTTAATGGACGGGACGGGACTCGCCCCGGGACGTGATCAGCCCCAGCATTTT. Translated, it gives CASSLMDGTGLAPGRDQPQHF.

The chain combines TRBV6-6 with TRBJ1-5; perhaps TRBD1 as D (6 bases). Trimming cost V 2 bases and J 3 bases, with 11 bases left between them. This CDR3 has 15 amino acids. Germline loops: CDR1 MNHNY, CDR2 SVGAGI (reference sequence). CDR3 in amino acids: CASSYPQGSNQPQHF. The CDR3 region has the DNA TGTGCCAGCAGTTACCCTCAGGGGTCCAATCAGCCCCAGCATTTT.

V usage is TRBV19 and J usage is TRBJ2-1; perhaps TRBD2 as D (5 bases). V was shortened by 10 bases and J by 1 base, with 20 bases between the two germline ends. Germline CDR1 and CDR2: LNHDA and SQIVND (reference sequence). There are 16 residues in the CDR3. Written as DNA, the CDR3 is TGTGCCACCCTCCCCGCTCTAGCCAGATCCTACAATGAGCAGTTCTTC. Protein: CATLPALARSYNEQFF.

The chain combines TRBV9 with TRBJ1-4, with TRBD1 matching 8 bases. The germline V gene encodes CDR1 SGDLS and CDR2 YYNGEE. V was clipped by 2 bases and J by 6 bases; unmatched bases: 6. CDR3 length: 15 amino acids. The CDR3, as DNA: TGTGCCAGCAGCGTTCGACAGGGGCGGGATGAAAAACTGTTTTTT. Amino acid sequence: CASSVRQGRDEKLFF.

The chain joins TRBV4-1 to TRBJ1-4; TRBD1 agrees at 7 bases. Germline CDR1 is MGHRA and CDR2 is YSYEKL. This CDR3 has 14 amino acids. Losses at the gene ends were 4 bases for V and 9 bases for J; bases not matched to a gene: 8. The CDR3: CASSPTGFLQKLFF. The CDR3, as DNA: TGCGCCAGCAGCCCGACAGGGTTTCTTCAAAAACTGTTTTTT.

The chain links TRBV2 to TRBJ2-2, with 11 bases that match TRBD1. The germline CDR1 and CDR2 sequences are SNHLY and FYNNEI. The CDR3 loop spans 17 amino acids. J was trimmed by 2 bases and V by 6 bases; bases with no gene match: 8. DNA for the CDR3: TGTGCCAGCAGGGGGGACAGGGGGGCTCGAAACACCGGGGAGCTGTTTTTT. This gives the protein CASRGDRGARNTGELFF.

The rearrangement links TRBV19 to TRBJ2-4; D possibly corresponds to TRBD2 (5 bases). V lost 1 base and J 6 bases, leaving 10 bases between the germline ends. CDR1 and CDR2 from the germline V gene are LNHDA and SQIVND (reference sequence). The CDR3 covers 14 residues. In DNA, the CDR3 is TGTGCCAGTAGTATAGTCGGGGTCGTAAACATTCAGTACTTC. Encoded protein: CASSIVGVVNIQYF.

CDR3 residues: CASSYSSGWAYEQYF. DNA for the CDR3: TGTGCCAGCAGTTACTCTAGCGGGTGGGCCTACGAGCAGTACTTC. This chain links TRBV6-5 with TRBJ2-7; TRBD2 matches at 7 bases. The CDR3 contains 15 residues. Germline CDR1 MNHEY, CDR2 SVGAGI. Trimming cost V 0 bases and J 2 bases; bases outside gene matches: 4.

This clone was observed once. The V gene is TRBV7-2, the J gene TRBJ1-4; 12 bases are shared with TRBD1. This CDR3 is 15 amino acids long. Trimming cost V 1 base and J 8 bases; bases outside gene matches: 2. CDR1 SGHTA and CDR2 FQGNSA come from the germline V gene. CDR3: CASSLEGTGGEKLFF. DNA for the CDR3: TGTGCCAGCAGCTTAGAAGGGACAGGGGGCGAAAAACTGTTTTTT.

The rearrangement links TRBV5-8 to TRBJ2-7, with D maybe TRBD2 (5 bases). V lost 7 bases, J lost 2 bases, and 10 bases lay in between. The CDR3 consists of 12 residues. Germline V CDR1 and CDR2: SGHTS, YDEGEE. CDR3 nucleotide sequence: TGTGCCAGCCGGGGTTACACCTACGAGCAGTACTTC. Residues: CASRGYTYEQYF.

The rearrangement uses TRBV10-3 and TRBJ2-7; D not certain. This CDR3 comprises 16 residues. Per germline, CDR1 ENHRY and CDR2 SYGVKD. The germline V and J ends were trimmed by 0 bases and 0 bases, with 12 bases remaining between them. The CDR3: CAISESKVWSSYEQYF. For the CDR3, the DNA is TGTGCCATCAGTGAGTCTAAAGTATGGAGCTCCTACGAGCAGTACTTC.

This clone was observed a single time. The genes are TRBV7-3 and TRBJ1-2; 7 nucleotides align to TRBD1. This CDR3 is 14 amino acids long. Trimming at V came to 5 bases and at J to 8 bases, leaving 11 bases not matched to a gene. CDR1 SGHTA and CDR2 FQGTGA come from the germline V gene. CDR3 nucleotides: TGTGCCAGCAGCCACACAGGGGCTCAGGGCGGCTACACCTTC. Translated: CASSHTGAQGGYTF. Full variable domain (rest looked up from reference TRBV7-3 and TRBJ1-2): GAGVSQTPSNKVTEKGKYVELRCDPISGHTALYWYRQSLGQGPEFLIYFQGTGAADDSGLPNDRFFAVRPEGSVSTLKIQRTERGDSAVYLCASSHTGAQGGYTFGSGTRLTVV.

This chain connects TRBV7-9 to TRBJ2-1; 8 bases map to TRBD2. The germline CDR1 and CDR2 sequences are SEHNR and FQNEAQ (reference sequence). The CDR3 consists of 14 residues. The junction had 7 bases not matched to a gene; V was cut back by 2 bases and J by 10 bases. The CDR3 region has the DNA TGTGCCAGCAGCTTATCAGCGGGAGCTTGGGAGCAGTTCTTC. It codes for CASSLSAGAWEQFF.

J is TRBJ2-1 and V is TRBV25-1, with D hard to call. Trimming cost V 3 bases and J 2 bases, with 8 bases left between them. The germline CDR1 and CDR2 sequences are MGHDK and SYGVNS. This CDR3 comprises 14 residues. CDR3 DNA: TGTGCCAGCAGTGACATACATACCTACAATGAGCAGTTCTTC. Its translation is CASSDIHTYNEQFF.

The V and J genes are TRBV6-5 and TRBJ2-1; 9 positions agree with TRBD2. This CDR3 has 16 amino acids. The germline CDR1 and CDR2 sequences are MNHEY and SVGAGI. Losses at the gene ends were 3 bases for V and 7 bases for J; bases not matched to a gene: 10. Written as DNA, the CDR3 is TGTGCCAGCAGTTATGGCGGGAGGGACCTCAAGAATGAGCAGTTCTTC. Its protein product is CASSYGGRDLKNEQFF.

This chain links TRBV6-1 with TRBJ1-4; 7 nucleotides align to TRBD1. The CDR3 runs 15 residues. Trimming cost V 4 bases and J 2 bases; bases outside gene matches: 4. Germline assignment: CDR1 MNHNS and CDR2 SASEGT. Here the CDR3 reads CASSGLQGTNEKLFF. The CDR3 DNA follows: TGTGCCAGCAGTGGCCTACAGGGGACTAATGAAAAACTGTTTTTT.

The chain is built from TRBV15 and TRBJ2-3, with D tentatively TRBD2 (5 bases). The V gene's germline CDR1 is LNHNV and CDR2 YYDKDF (reference sequence). CDR3 length: 13 amino acids. V lost 5 bases and J 1 base, leaving 7 bases between the germline ends. CDR3 protein: CATSGRGTDTQYF. The DNA of the CDR3 is TGTGCCACCAGCGGGCGGGGCACAGATACGCAGTATTTT. The whole variable domain, filled in from reference TRBV15 and TRBJ2-3, reads DAMVIQNPRYQVTQFGKPVTLSCSQTLNHNVMYWYQQKSSQAPKLLFHYYDKDFNNEADTPDNFQSRRPNTSFCFLDIRSPGLGDTAMYLCATSGRGTDTQYFGPGTRLTVL.

The chain couples TRBV7-2 to TRBJ2-1; 15 nucleotides match TRBD2. The V gene's germline CDR1 is SGHTA and CDR2 FQGNSA. The CDR3 has 16 amino acids. V was pared by 5 bases and J by 12 bases, with 11 bases of the junction left unmatched. CDR3 region: CASSPSPGTSGRRQFF. The CDR3 region has the DNA TGTGCCAGCAGCCCGAGCCCCGGGACTAGCGGGAGGAGGCAGTTCTTC.

The chain employs TRBV7-2 and TRBJ2-1, with D hard to call. Germline assignment: CDR1 SGHTA and CDR2 FQGNSA. This CDR3 is 12 amino acids long. Trimming took 2 bases from V and 13 from J, leaving 12 bases between them. The CDR3 sequence is CASSLTTLEQFF. In DNA form, the CDR3 reads TGTGCCAGCAGCTTAACTACTCTAGAACAGTTCTTC.

CDR3 residues: CASNSKSGRDENEQFF. Here the CDR3 DNA reads TGTGCCAGCAACTCAAAAAGCGGGAGAGACGAGAATGAGCAGTTCTTC. The chain is built from TRBV7-9 and TRBJ2-1; 8 nucleotides line up with TRBD2. The V segment lost 7 bases and the J segment 7 bases; nucleotides outside the gene matches: 15. CDR1 and CDR2 (germline): SEHNR, FQNEAQ (reference sequence). CDR3 size: 16 residues.

Only one count was recorded for this clone. The CDR3 loop reads CASYTEGRDTEAFF. The CDR3 region has the DNA TGTGCCTCCTACACGGAGGGGAGGGACACTGAAGCTTTCTTT. This chain connects TRBV30 to TRBJ1-1, with D perhaps TRBD1 (5 bases). V was trimmed by 7 bases and J by 3 bases, leaving 18 bases between them. The CDR3 extends over 14 amino acids. Germline assignment: CDR1 GTSNPN and CDR2 SVGIG (reference sequence).

The chain combines TRBV7-2 with TRBJ2-7, with TRBD1 matching over 8 bases. Germline CDR1 reads SGHTA; CDR2 reads FQGNSA. The CDR3 spans 13 residues. V was clipped by 3 bases and J by 6 bases; unmatched bases: 4. CDR3 protein: CASSFDRGGEQYF. The DNA for the CDR3 is TGTGCCAGCAGCTTTGACAGGGGCGGCGAGCAGTACTTC.

V usage is TRBV14 and J usage is TRBJ1-1; D is undetermined. The CDR3 is made up of 15 amino acids. Germline-derived CDR1 and CDR2 are SGHDN and FVKESK. The V end lost 0 bases, the J end lost 8 bases, and 16 bases lay between the germline ends. The CDR3 loop is CASSQDPGGLAEAFF. The CDR3 coding sequence is TGTGCCAGCAGCCAAGATCCGGGCGGGCTCGCAGAAGCTTTCTTT.

The chain uses TRBV21-1 and TRBJ2-1; the D segment call TRBD2 is taken from the table without a DNA check. TRBV21-1 is designated a pseudogene. The CDR3 covers 13 residues. CDR3 sequence (DNA): TGTGCCAGCAGCCAGAGACTAGCGGTCGAGCAGTTCTTC. Translated, it gives CASSQRLAVEQFF.